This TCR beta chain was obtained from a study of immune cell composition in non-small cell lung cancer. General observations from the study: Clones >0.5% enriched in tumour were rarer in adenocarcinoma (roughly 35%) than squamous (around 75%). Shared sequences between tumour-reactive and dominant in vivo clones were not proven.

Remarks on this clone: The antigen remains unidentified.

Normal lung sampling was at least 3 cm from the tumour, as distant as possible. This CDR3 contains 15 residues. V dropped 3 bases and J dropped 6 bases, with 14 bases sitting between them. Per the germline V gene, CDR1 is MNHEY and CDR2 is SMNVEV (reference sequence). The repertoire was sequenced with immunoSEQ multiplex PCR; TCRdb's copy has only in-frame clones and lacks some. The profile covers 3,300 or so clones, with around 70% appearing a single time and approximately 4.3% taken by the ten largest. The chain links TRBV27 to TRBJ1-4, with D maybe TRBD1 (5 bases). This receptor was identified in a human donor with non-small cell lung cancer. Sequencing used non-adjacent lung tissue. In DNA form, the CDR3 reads TGTGCCAGCAGTTTGAACGCAGGGTTATATGAAAAACTGTTTTTT. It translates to CASSLNAGLYEKLFF.